This is a list of T cell receptor beta chains from one sample in a study of T cell responses to AZD1222 COVID-19 vaccine. The protocol was immunoSEQ multiplex PCR, while the TCRdb copy is restricted to in-frame clones and leaves out a portion. The repertoire holds 170,000 or so clones, with approximately 93% as singletons. The sequenced sample was peripheral blood, obtained on day 0 of AZD1222 vaccination. The receptor set was obtained from an adult in good health. Both conserved end residues are part of each CDR3. The D gene is left open where the match is weak. Some rows mark clone size as missing; the rest say once, few, many or name a class of expanded clone.

>TRBJ1-1|TRBV30|NA|NA|12
TGTGCCTGGAACCGGGAGGGCACTGAAGCTTTCTTT
CAWNREGTEAFF
>TRBJ1-5|TRBV9|once|TRBD1|16
TGTGCCAGCAGCCCATCCTCTCGACAGGGAGGTCAGCCCCAGCATTTT
CASSPSSRQGGQPQHF
>TRBJ1-4|TRBV7-9|NA|TRBD1|17
TGTGCCAGCAGCCCCCCGACAGGGCAAAGCACTAATGAAAAACTGTTTTTT
CASSPPTGQSTNEKLFF
>TRBJ1-3|TRBV5-5|NA|NA|16
TGTGCCAGCAGCTTGGCGGGGTCCTACTCTGGAAACACCATATATTTT
CASSLAGSYSGNTIYF
>TRBJ1-3|TRBV4-1|NA|TRBD1|16
TGCGCCAGCAGCCAACAGACAGGGCTCTCTGGAAACACCATATATTTT
CASSQQTGLSGNTIYF
>TRBJ2-3|TRBV4-2|NA|NA|17
TGTGCCAGCAGCCAAAGCCTAGGCTTCGATAGCACAGATACGCAGTATTTT
CASSQSLGFDSTDTQYF
>TRBJ1-5|TRBV3-1/TRBV3-2|NA|NA|16
TGTGCCAGCAGCCAAGAGAGGGGGATGAGCAATCAGCCCCAGCATTTT
CASSQERGMSNQPQHF
>TRBJ2-7|TRBV5-4|NA|TRBD1|12
TGTGCCAGCAGTGGGACAGGGAGCGAGCAGTACTTC
CASSGTGSEQYF
>TRBJ2-5|TRBV6-6|NA|TRBD1|15
TGTGCCAGCAGTTACCCGACAGGGGGCAGAGAGACCCAGTACTTC
CASSYPTGGRETQYF
>TRBJ2-5|TRBV12-3/TRBV12-4|NA|NA|13
TGTGCCAGCAGACAGACAGTACAAGAGACCCAGTACTTC
CASRQTVQETQYF
>TRBJ1-5|TRBV10-3|NA|TRBD1|14
TGTGCCATCAGTGGACAGGGGGCTAGTCAGCCCCAGCATTTT
CAISGQGASQPQHF
>TRBJ2-7|TRBV19|NA|NA|13
TGTGCCAGCTCTTGGACAGTAAACTACGAGCAGTACTTC
CASSWTVNYEQYF
>TRBJ1-3|TRBV6-6|NA|NA|16
TGTGCCAGCAGCCCGGACGTTCCCTTCGCTGGAAACACCATATATTTT
CASSPDVPFAGNTIYF
>TRBJ2-1|TRBV3-1/TRBV3-2|NA|TRBD2|16
TGTGCCAGCAGCCAAGAAAGGCTAGCGGCCTACAATGAGCAGTTCTTC
CASSQERLAAYNEQFF
>TRBJ1-3|TRBV5-1|NA|NA|14
TGCGCCAGCAGCGCGGATCGCTCTGGAAACACCATATATTTT
CASSADRSGNTIYF
>TRBJ2-7|TRBV28|NA|TRBD1|15
TGTGCCAGCAGCATCTCCGGGACAGGGACCTACGAGCAGTACTTC
CASSISGTGTYEQYF
>TRBJ1-1|TRBV6-6|once|TRBD1|14
TGTGCCAGCAGTTCAGGGGGGATGAACACTGAAGCTTTCTTT
CASSSGGMNTEAFF
>TRBJ1-2|TRBV19|NA|NA|13
TGTGCCAGTAGCCCCCTTCCCCTGGGTGGCTACACCTTC
CASSPLPLGGYTF
>TRBJ2-3|TRBV14|NA|TRBD2|16
TGTGCCAGCAGCGGGCTACTAGCGGGGATCACAGATACGCAGTATTTT
CASSGLLAGITDTQYF
>TRBJ2-1|TRBV5-6|NA|NA|17
TGTGCCAGCAGCTTGAGCCGGGACTTCGCCAGGGGGGATGAGCAGTTCTTC
CASSLSRDFARGDEQFF
>TRBJ2-3|TRBV15|once|TRBD2|14
TGTGCCATCGGGAGGGGGGAACGCACAGATACGCAGTATTTT
CAIGRGERTDTQYF
>TRBJ2-7|TRBV4-2|NA|TRBD1|15
TGTGCCAGCAGCCAAGCACCGGGACAGCCCTACGAGCAGTACTTC
CASSQAPGQPYEQYF
>TRBJ1-5|TRBV19|NA|TRBD1|14
TGTGCCACCGCCGGGACAGGGGGCGTTCAGCCCCAGCATTTT
CATAGTGGVQPQHF
>TRBJ2-5|TRBV5-1|NA|NA|15
TGCGCCAGCAGCTTGGGTAGTGGAACCCAAGAGACCCAGTACTTC
CASSLGSGTQETQYF
>TRBJ1-4|TRBV4-2|NA|NA|16
TGTGCCAGCAGCCAGGCGACAGGAACGGCGGGTGAAAAACTGTTTTTT
CASSQATGTAGEKLFF
>TRBJ1-3|TRBV5-4|NA|NA|15
TGTGCCAGCAGCTTGGGCAGGGGAGCGGGAAACACCATATATTTT
CASSLGRGAGNTIYF
>TRBJ1-4|TRBV6-1|NA|TRBD1|15
TGTGCCAGCAGTGAACCGGGACAGGGAGAGGAAAAACTGTTTTTT
CASSEPGQGEEKLFF
>TRBJ1-6|TRBV11-3|NA|NA|14
TGTGCCAGCAGCTTCCGGGGGGATAATTCACCCCTCCACTTT
CASSFRGDNSPLHF
>TRBJ2-1|TRBV18|NA|NA|11
TGTGCCAGCTCACCAGGCCGGGAGCAGTTCTTC
CASSPGREQFF
>TRBJ2-7|TRBV7-9|NA|TRBD2|15
TGTGCCAGCAGCTTCCCGGGGGGGTACTCCTACGAGCAGTACTTC
CASSFPGGYSYEQYF
>TRBJ2-3|TRBV7-8|NA|NA|14
TGTGCCAGCAGCTTATGGGTCCACACAGATACGCAGTATTTT
CASSLWVHTDTQYF
>TRBJ1-4|TRBV28|NA|TRBD1|14
TGTGCCAGCAGGGCAGGGGGCTGGAATGAAAAACTGTTTTTT
CASRAGGWNEKLFF
>TRBJ1-2|TRBV11-2|NA|NA|12
TGTGCCAGCACCACAGGGCCTTATGGCTACACCTTC
CASTTGPYGYTF
>TRBJ1-1|TRBV19|NA|NA|13
TGTGCCAGTATCAGGAAATCGAACACTGAAGCTTTCTTT
CASIRKSNTEAFF
>TRBJ2-7|TRBV15|NA|NA|15
TGTGCCACCAGCGCCCCTGTTGGGAACTCCTACGAGCAGTACTTC
CATSAPVGNSYEQYF
>TRBJ1-2|TRBV7-3|once|NA|13
TGTGCCAGCAGCTTAACCCAGGGATATGGCTACACCTTC
CASSLTQGYGYTF
>TRBJ1-2|TRBV3-1/TRBV3-2|NA|TRBD1|14
TGTGCCAGCAGCCTGGGGGACAGGGTACATGGCTACACCTTC
CASSLGDRVHGYTF
>TRBJ1-4|TRBV5-1|NA|TRBD1|13
TGCGCCAGCACCAGGGGGACCAATGAAAAACTGTTTTTT
CASTRGTNEKLFF
>TRBJ1-2|TRBV29-1|NA|TRBD1|14
TGCAGCGTCGGACAGGAACCAGCTAACTATGGCTACACCTTC
CSVGQEPANYGYTF
>TRBJ2-5|TRBV6-4|NA|NA|12
TGTGCTCCAGGCAGGCCCGAAGAGACCCAGTACTTC
CAPGRPEETQYF
>TRBJ2-7|TRBV2|NA|NA|11
TGTGCCAGCAGTGACGTCTACGAGCAGTACTTC
CASSDVYEQYF
>TRBJ2-3|TRBV7-2|NA|NA|12
TGTGCCAGCAGTCCCACCACAGATACGCAGTATTTT
CASSPTTDTQYF
>TRBJ2-1|TRBV7-8|NA|NA|15
TGTGCCAGCAGCTCGTCGAGCCTCAGGGTATCGCGGCAGTTCTTC
CASSSSSLRVSRQFF